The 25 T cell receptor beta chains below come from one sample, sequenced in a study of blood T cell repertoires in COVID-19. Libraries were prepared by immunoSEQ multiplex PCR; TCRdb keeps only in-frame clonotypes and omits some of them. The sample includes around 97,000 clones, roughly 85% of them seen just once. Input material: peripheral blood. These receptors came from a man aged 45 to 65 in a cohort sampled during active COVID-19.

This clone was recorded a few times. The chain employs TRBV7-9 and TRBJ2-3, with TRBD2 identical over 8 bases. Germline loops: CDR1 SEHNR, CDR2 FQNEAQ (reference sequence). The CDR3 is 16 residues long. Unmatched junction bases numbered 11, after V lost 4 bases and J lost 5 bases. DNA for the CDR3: TGTGCCAGCAGCTCCGGCATCGGGGGGGCGGTAGATACGCAGTATTTT. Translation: CASSSGIGGAVDTQYF.

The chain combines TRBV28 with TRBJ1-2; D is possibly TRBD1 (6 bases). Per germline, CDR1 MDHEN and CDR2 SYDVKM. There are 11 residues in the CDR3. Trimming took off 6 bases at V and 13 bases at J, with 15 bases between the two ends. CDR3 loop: CASSSGVLSTF. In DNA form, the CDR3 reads TGTGCCAGCAGCTCAGGGGTCTTATCCACCTTC.

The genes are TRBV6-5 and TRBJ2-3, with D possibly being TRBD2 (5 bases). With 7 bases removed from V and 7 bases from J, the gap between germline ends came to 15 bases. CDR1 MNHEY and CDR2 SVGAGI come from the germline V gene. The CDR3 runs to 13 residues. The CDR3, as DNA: TGTGCCAGCAAGCCCGAGGGATTGAATACGCAGTATTTT. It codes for CASKPEGLNTQYF.

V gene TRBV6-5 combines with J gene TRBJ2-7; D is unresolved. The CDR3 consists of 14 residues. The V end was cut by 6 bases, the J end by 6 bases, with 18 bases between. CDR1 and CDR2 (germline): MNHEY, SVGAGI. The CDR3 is CASSAEVAPTEQYF. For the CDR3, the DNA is TGTGCCAGCAGCGCAGAGGTGGCCCCCACCGAGCAGTACTTC.

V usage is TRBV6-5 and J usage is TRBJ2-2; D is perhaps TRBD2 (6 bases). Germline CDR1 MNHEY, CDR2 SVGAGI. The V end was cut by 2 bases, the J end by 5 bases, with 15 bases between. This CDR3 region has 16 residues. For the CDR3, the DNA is TGTGCCAGCAGTTACCGCGGGGCAACGGGTACCGGGGAGCTGTTTTTT. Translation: CASSYRGATGTGELFF.

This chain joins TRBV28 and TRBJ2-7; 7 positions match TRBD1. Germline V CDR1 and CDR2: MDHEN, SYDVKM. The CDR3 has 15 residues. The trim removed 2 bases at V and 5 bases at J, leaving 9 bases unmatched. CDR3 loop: CASSLDRVILNEQYV. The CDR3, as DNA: TGTGCCAGCAGTTTAGACAGGGTGATTCTAAACGAGCAGTACGTC.

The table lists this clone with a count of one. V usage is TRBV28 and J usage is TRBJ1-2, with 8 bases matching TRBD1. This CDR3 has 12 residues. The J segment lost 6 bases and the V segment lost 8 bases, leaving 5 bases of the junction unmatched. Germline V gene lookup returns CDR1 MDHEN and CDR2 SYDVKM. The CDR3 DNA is TGTGCCAGCGAGGCAGGGGGCAATGGCTACACCTTC. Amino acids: CASEAGGNGYTF.

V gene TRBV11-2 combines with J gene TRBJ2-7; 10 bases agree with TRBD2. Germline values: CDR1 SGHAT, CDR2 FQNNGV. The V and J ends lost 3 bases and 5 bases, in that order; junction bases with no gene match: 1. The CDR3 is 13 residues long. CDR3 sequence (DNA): TGTGCCAGCAGCTTGGGGACTAGCGACGAGCAGTACGTC. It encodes CASSLGTSDEQYV.

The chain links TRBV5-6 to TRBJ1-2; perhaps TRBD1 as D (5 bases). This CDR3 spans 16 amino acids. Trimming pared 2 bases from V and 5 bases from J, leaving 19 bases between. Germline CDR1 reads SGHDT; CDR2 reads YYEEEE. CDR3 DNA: TGTGCCAGCAGCTTTATCCAGGGAGGAGGGGAATATGGCTACACCTTC. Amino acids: CASSFIQGGGEYGYTF.

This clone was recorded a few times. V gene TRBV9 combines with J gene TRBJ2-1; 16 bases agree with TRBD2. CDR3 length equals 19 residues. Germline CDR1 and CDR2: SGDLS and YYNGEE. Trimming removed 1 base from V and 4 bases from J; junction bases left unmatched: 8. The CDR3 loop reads CASSVRGLAGGPRYNEQFF. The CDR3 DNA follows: TGTGCCAGCAGCGTAAGGGGACTAGCGGGGGGGCCGCGTTACAATGAGCAGTTCTTC.

The CDR3 loop is CASSQDAGGASYEQYF. CDR3 sequence (DNA): TGTGCCAGCAGCCAAGATGCCGGGGGGGCATCCTACGAGCAGTACTTC. The chain joins TRBV4-2 to TRBJ2-7, with 8 bases that match TRBD2. Looked up from germline, CDR1 is LGHNA and CDR2 is YNFKEQ. V trimming: 0 bases; J trimming: 1 base; junction bases outside the gene matches: 5. There are 16 residues in the CDR3.

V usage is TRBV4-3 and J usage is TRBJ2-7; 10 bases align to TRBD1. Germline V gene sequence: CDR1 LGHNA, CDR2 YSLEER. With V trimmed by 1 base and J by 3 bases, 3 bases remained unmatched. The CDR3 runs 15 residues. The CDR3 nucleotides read TGCGCCAGCAGCCAAGGGACAGGGGGTAACTACGAGCAGTACTTC. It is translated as CASSQGTGGNYEQYF.

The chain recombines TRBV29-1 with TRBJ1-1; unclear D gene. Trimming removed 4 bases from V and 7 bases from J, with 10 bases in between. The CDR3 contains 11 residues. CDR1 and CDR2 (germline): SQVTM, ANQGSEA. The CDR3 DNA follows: TGCAGCGTTGGATCGGGAATTGAAGCTTTCTTT. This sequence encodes CSVGSGIEAFF.

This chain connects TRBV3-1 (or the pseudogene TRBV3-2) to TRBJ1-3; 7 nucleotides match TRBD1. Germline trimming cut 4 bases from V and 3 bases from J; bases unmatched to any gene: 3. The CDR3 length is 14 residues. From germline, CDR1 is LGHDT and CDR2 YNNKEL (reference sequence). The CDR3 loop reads CASSPGGSGNTIYF. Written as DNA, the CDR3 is TGTGCCAGCAGCCCAGGGGGGAGTGGAAACACCATATATTTT.

This CDR3 reads CATSTRGQGSPKNTGELFF. In DNA form, the CDR3 reads TGTGCCACCAGCACGCGAGGACAGGGGTCTCCCAAGAACACCGGGGAGCTGTTTTTT. The chain couples TRBV15 to TRBJ2-2, with 9 bases lining up with TRBD1. The V segment lost 4 bases and the J segment 1 base; nucleotides outside the gene matches: 13. Germline V CDR1 and CDR2: LNHNV, YYDKDF (reference sequence). CDR3 size: 19 residues.

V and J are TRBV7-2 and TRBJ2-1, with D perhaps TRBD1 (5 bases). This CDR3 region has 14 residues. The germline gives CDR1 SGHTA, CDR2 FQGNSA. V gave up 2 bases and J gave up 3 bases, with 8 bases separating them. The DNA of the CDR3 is TGTGCCAGCAGCTTACAGGGTTACTACAATGAGCAGTTCTTC. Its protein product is CASSLQGYYNEQFF.

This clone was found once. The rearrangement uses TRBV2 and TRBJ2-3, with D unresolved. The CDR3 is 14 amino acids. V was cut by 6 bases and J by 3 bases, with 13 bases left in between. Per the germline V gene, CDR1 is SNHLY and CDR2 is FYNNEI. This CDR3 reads CASRADSHTDTQYF. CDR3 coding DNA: TGTGCCAGCAGGGCAGACTCTCATACAGATACGCAGTATTTT. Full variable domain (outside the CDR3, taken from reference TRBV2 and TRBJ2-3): EPEVTQTPSHQVTQMGQEVILRCVPISNHLYFYWYRQILGQKVEFLVSFYNNEISEKSEIFDDQFSVERPDGSNFTLKIRSTKLEDSAMYFCASRADSHTDTQYFGPGTRLTVL.

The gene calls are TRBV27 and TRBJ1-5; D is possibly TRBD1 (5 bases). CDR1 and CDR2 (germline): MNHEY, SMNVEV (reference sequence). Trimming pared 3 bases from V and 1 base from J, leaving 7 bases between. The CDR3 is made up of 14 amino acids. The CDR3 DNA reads TGTGCCAGCAGTTTGGGGCGGAGCAATCAGCCCCAGCATTTT. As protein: CASSLGRSNQPQHF.

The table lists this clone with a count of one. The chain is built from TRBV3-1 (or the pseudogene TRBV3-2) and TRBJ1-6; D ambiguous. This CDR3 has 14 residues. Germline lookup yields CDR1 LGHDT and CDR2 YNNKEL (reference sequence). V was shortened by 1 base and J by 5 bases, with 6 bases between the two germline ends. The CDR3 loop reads CASSQGGNNSPLHF. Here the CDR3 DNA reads TGTGCCAGCAGCCAAGGAGGGAATAATTCACCCCTCCACTTT.

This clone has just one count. The CDR3 here is CASSQGRTYGYTF. CDR3 sequence (DNA): TGTGCCAGCAGCCAGGGGCGGACCTATGGCTACACCTTC. The chain couples TRBV5-5 to TRBJ1-2, with a weak D call TRBD1 (6 bases). Germline V gene data show CDR1 as SGHKS and CDR2 as YYEKEE (reference sequence). CDR3 size: 13 residues. Deletions cut 4 bases from V and 4 bases from J, with 11 bases between.

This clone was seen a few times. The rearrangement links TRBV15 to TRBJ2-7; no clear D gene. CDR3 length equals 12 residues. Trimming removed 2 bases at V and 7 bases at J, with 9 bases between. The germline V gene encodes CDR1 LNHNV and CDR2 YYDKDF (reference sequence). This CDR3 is CATSRYPGEQYF. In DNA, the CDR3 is TGTGCCACCAGCAGATACCCCGGGGAGCAGTACTTC.

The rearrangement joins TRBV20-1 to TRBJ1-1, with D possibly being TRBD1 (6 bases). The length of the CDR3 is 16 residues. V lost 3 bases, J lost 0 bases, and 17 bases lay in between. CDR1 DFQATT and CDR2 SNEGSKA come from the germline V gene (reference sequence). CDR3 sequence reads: CSASGGRGGVNTEAFF. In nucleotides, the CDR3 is TGCAGTGCTAGTGGAGGCAGGGGTGGTGTGAACACTGAAGCTTTCTTT.

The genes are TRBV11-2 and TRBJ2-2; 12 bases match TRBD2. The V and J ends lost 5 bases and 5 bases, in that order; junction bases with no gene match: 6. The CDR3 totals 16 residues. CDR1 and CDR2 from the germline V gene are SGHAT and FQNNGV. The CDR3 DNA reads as TGTGCCAGCAGCCCGAGACTAGCGGGGGTAACCGGGGAGCTGTTTTTT. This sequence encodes CASSPRLAGVTGELFF.

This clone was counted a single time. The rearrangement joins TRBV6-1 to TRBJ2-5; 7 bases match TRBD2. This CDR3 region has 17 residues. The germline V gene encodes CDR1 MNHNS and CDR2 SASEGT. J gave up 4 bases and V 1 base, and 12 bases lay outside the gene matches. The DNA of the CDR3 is TGTGCCAGCAGTGAAGGGAGGACTAGTGTAGTCGCAGAGACCCAGTACTTC. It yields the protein CASSEGRTSVVAETQYF.

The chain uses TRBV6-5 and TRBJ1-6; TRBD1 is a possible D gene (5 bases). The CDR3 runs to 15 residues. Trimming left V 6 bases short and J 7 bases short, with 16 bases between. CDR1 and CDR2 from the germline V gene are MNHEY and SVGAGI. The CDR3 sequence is CASRVQGFSNSPLHF. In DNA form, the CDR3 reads TGTGCCAGCAGAGTCCAGGGTTTTTCCAATTCACCCCTCCACTTT.